Below, one TCR beta chain is given with its context. The data were produced by immunoSEQ multiplex PCR, yet TCRdb's version contains in-frame clones alone and is incomplete. The sample includes 100,000 or so clones, about nine tenths seen only once; the top ten take about 2.9%. This sample stems from a study of T cell changes during pregnancy in multiple sclerosis. The V gene lost 0 bases and the J gene lost 3 bases, with 9 bases spanning the gap. The germline CDR1 and CDR2 sequences are LNHDA and SQIVND (reference sequence). CDR3 length equals 15 residues. The chain carries TRBV19 and TRBJ2-4; D not certain. The clonotype comes from a female donor with multiple sclerosis, enrolled in a pregnancy study. The sequencing here drew on peripheral blood, taken in the second trimester of pregnancy. CDR3 protein: CASSIEAEYKNIQYF. CDR3 in DNA: TGTGCCAGTAGTATAGAGGCGGAGTACAAAAACATTCAGTACTTC. The full variable domain, completed using reference TRBV19 and TRBJ2-4, is DGGITQSPKYLFRKEGQNVTLSCEQNLNHDAMYWYRQDPGQGLRLIYYSQIVNDFQKGDIAEGYSVSREKKESFPLTVTSAQKNPTAFYLCASSIEAEYKNIQYFGAGTRLSVL.